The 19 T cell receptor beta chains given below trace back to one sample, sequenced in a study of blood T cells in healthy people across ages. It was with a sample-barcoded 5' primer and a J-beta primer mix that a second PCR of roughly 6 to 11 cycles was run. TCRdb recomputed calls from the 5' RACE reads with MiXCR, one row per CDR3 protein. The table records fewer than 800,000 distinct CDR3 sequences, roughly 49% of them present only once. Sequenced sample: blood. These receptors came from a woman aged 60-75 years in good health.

This chain's CDR3 is CASSLNVGQTEAFF. The CDR3 DNA follows: TGTGCCAGCAGCTTAAATGTAGGGCAGACTGAAGCTTTCTTT. This sequence joins TRBV7-3 and TRBJ1-1; no clear D gene. This CDR3 region has 14 residues. V shed 1 base and J shed 5 bases, with 11 bases lying between them. Germline-derived CDR1 and CDR2 are SGHTA and FQGTGA.

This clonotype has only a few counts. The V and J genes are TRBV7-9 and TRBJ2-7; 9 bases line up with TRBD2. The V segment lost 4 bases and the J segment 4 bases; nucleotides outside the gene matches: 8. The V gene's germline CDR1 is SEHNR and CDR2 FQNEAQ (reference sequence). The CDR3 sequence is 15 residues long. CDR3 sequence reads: CASSSPQREDYEQYF. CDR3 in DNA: TGTGCCAGCAGCTCCCCCCAGCGGGAGGATTACGAGCAGTACTTC.

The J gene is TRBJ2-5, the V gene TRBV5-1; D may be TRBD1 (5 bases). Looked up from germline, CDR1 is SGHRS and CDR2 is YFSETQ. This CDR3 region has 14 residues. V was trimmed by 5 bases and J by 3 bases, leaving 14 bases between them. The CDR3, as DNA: TGCGCCAGCAGAAGCCAGGGCCAAGAAGAGACCCAGTACTTC. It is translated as CASRSQGQEETQYF.

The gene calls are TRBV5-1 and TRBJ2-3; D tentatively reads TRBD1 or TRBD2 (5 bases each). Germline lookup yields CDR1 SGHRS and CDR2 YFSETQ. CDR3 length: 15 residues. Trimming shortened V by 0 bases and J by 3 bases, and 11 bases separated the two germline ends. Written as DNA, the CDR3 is TGCGCCAGCAGCTTGGATATGGGGGAGACAGATACGCAGTATTTT. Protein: CASSLDMGETDTQYF.

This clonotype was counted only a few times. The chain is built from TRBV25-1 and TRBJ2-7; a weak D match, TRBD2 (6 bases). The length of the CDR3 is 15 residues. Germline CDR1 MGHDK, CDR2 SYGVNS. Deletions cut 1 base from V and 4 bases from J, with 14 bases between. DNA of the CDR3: TGTGCCAGCAGTGAATTAAGGGCGGGATGGTACGAGCAGTACTTC. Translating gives CASSELRAGWYEQYF.

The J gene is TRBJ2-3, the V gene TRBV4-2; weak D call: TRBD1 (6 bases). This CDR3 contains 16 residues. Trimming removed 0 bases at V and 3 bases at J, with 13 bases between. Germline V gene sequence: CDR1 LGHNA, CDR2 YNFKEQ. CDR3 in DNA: TGTGCCAGCAGCCAAGATCGGGCAGGGGATACAGATACGCAGTATTTT. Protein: CASSQDRAGDTDTQYF.

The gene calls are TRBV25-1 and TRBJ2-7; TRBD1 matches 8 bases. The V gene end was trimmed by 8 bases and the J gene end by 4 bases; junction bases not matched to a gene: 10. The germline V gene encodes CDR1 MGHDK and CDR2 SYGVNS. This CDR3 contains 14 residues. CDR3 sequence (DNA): TGTGCCAGCTCTCAGGGGGCCCGAGGGTACGAGCAGTACTTC. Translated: CASSQGARGYEQYF.

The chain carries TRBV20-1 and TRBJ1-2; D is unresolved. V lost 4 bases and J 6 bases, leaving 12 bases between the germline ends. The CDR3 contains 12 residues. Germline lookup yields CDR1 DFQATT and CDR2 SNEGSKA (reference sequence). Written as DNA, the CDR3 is TGCAGTGCTATCGTCAGTACCCATGGCTACACCTTC. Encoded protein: CSAIVSTHGYTF.

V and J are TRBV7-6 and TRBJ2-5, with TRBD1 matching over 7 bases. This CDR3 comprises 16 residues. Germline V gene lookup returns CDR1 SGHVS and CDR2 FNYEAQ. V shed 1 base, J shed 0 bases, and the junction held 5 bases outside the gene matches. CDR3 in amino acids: CASSLDGQAYQETQYF. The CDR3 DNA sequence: TGTGCCAGCAGCTTAGACGGACAGGCATACCAAGAGACCCAGTACTTC.

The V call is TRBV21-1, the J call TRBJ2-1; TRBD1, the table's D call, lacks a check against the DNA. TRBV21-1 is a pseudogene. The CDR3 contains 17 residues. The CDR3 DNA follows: TGTGCCAGCAGCAAAGGACAGAAAGAAAGCTCCTACAATGAGCAGTTCTTC. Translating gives CASSKGQKESSYNEQFF.

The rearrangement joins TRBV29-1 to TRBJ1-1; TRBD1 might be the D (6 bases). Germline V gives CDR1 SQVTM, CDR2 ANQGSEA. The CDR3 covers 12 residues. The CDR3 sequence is CRGQGRNTEAFF. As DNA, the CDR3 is TGCAGGGGGCAGGGGAGGAACACTGAAGCTTTCTTT.

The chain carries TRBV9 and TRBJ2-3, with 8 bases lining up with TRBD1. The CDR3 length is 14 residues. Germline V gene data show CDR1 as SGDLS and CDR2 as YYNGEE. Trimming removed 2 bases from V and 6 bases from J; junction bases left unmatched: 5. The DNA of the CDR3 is TGTGCCAGCAGCGTTCAGTCAGGGGGCGATACGCAGTATTTT. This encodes CASSVQSGGDTQYF. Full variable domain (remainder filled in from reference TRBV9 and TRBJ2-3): DSGVTQTPKHLITATGQRVTLRCSPRSGDLSVYWYQQSLDQGLQFLIQYYNGEERAKGNILERFSAQQFPDLHSELNLSSLELGDSALYFCASSVQSGGDTQYFGPGTRLTVL.

CDR3 nucleotide sequence: TGTGCCAGCAGTTTGAGTTTTCTGGGGGAGCGGATACGGGAGACCCAGTACTTC. Its translation: CASSLSFLGERIRETQYF. J is TRBJ2-5 and V is TRBV28; D may match TRBD1 or TRBD2 (5 bases each). The CDR3 extends over 18 amino acids. Per the germline V gene, CDR1 is MDHEN and CDR2 is SYDVKM. V was shortened by 3 bases and J by 5 bases, with 25 bases between the two germline ends.

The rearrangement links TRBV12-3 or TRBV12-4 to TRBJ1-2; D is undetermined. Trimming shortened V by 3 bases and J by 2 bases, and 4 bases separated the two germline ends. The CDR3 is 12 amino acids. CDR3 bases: TGTGCCAGCAGTTTCATGAACTATGGCTACACCTTC. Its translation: CASSFMNYGYTF.

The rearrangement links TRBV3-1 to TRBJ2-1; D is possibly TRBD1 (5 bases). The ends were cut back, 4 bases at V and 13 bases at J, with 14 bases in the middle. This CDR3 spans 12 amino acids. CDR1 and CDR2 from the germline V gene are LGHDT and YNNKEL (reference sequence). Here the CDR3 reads CASSPGHPTQFF. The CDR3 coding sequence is TGTGCCAGCAGCCCTGGACACCCAACCCAGTTCTTC.

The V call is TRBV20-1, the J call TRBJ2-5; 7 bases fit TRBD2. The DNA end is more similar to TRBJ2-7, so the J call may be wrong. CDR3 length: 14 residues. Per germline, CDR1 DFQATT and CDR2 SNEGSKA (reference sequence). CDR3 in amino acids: CSARPLREGYEQYF. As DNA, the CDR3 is TGCAGTGCAAGGCCCCTCAGGGAGGGCTACGAGCAGTACTTC.

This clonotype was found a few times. CDR3 amino acids: CASSGGRGVTTAYEQYF. In nucleotides, the CDR3 is TGCGCCAGCAGCGGTGGGCGAGGTGTTACGACCGCCTACGAGCAGTACTTC. This sequence joins TRBV4-3 and TRBJ2-7; D not certain. The CDR3 has 17 residues. The germline CDR1 and CDR2 sequences are LGHNA and YSLEER. Deletions cut 5 bases from V and 2 bases from J, with 22 bases between.

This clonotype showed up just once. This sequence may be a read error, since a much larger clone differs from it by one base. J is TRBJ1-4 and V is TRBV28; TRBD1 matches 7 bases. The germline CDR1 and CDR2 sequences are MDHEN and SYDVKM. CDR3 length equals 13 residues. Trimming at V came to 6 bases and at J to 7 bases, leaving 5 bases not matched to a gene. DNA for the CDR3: TGTGCCAGCAGAGTGCAGGGGGGTGAAAAACTGTTTTTT. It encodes CASRVQGGEKLFF.

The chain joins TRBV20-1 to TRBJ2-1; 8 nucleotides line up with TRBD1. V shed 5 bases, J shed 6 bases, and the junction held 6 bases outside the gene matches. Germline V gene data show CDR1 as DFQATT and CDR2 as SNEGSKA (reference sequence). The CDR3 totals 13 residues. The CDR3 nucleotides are TGCAGTGCTGGACAGGGAATGGCCAATGAGCAGTTCTTC. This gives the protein CSAGQGMANEQFF.